This TCR beta chain was captured by sequencing in a study of blood T cell repertoires in COVID-19. Study overall: Some COVID-19 samples were acute and others convalescent; all came from the United States, Italy and Spain. Nucleic acid was either cDNA or gDNA, and it came from T cells, B-cell-depleted T cells, or PBMCs.

This clone was seen once. The CDR3 extends over 15 amino acids. Trimming cost V 4 bases and J 1 base; bases outside gene matches: 6. Germline V CDR1 and CDR2: LNHDA, SQIVND (reference sequence). Per the study methods: Amplifying reference gene primers gave estimates of nucleated cell counts. Here immunoSEQ multiplex PCR was the method, and the copy in TCRdb shows in-frame clones only, minus some. The V and J calls and the clone size are those of that table, but D and trimming were determined from the DNA. The sample includes around 130,000 clones, approximately 84% of them seen just once. Source material: peripheral blood. This clonotype originated in a human donor in a cohort sampled during active COVID-19. This sequence joins TRBV19 and TRBJ2-7, with 8 bases fitting TRBD2. The CDR3 is CASSTQRGQSYEQYF. For the CDR3, the DNA is TGTGCCAGTAGTACTCAGCGGGGGCAGTCCTACGAGCAGTACTTC.